The 30 T cell receptor beta chains in this list originate from one sample, sequenced in a study of shared T cell receptors in the human thymus (dated by TCRdb to the early 2020s). Libraries were made using the immunoSEQ multiplex PCR assay. TCRdb re-hosts the immuneACCESS table, in-frame sequences only. Its copies lack some clones; in the studies checked, an unresolved V gene accounts for under half of them, and the cause for the rest is not known. The sample records about 380,000 clones, approximately 95% of which are singletons. The ten largest clones take up about 0.02% of the sample. The sequenced sample consisted of thymocytes. All receptors come from a human donor.

This sequence joins TRBV7-8 and TRBJ1-1; weak D call: TRBD1 (5 bases). V lost 7 bases to trimming and J lost 3 bases, with 15 bases between them. Germline V lookup: CDR1 SGHVS, CDR2 FQNEAQ. The CDR3 extends over 14 amino acids. CDR3 coding DNA: TGTGCCAGCACCCCAGGTGGGGGGGACACTGAAGCTTTCTTT. This translates into CASTPGGGDTEAFF.

The rearrangement uses TRBV7-9 and TRBJ2-1; 11 bases match TRBD1. In germline, CDR1 is SEHNR, CDR2 FQNEAQ (reference sequence). The CDR3 has 14 residues. V shed 8 bases and J 6 bases; nucleotides not matched to a gene: 6. The CDR3 DNA reads as TGTGCCAGCCGACCCGGGACAGGGGGCAATGAGCAGTTCTTC. The encoded protein is CASRPGTGGNEQFF.

This chain uses TRBV29-1 with TRBJ2-3; no firm D call. Germline values: CDR1 SQVTM, CDR2 ANQGSEA. This CDR3 is built from 12 residues. The V end lost 3 bases, the J end lost 10 bases, and 14 bases lay between the germline ends. The DNA for the CDR3 is TGCAGCGTTGATGCCGGTCCTTGGGCGCAGTATTTT. This gives the protein CSVDAGPWAQYF.

This chain uses TRBV19 with TRBJ1-2; 10 nucleotides line up with TRBD1. The germline V gene has CDR1 LNHDA and CDR2 SQIVND (reference sequence). The length of the CDR3 is 16 residues. Trimming cost V 5 bases and J 4 bases; bases outside gene matches: 10. This chain's CDR3 is CASSPKGGQGIYGYTF. DNA for the CDR3: TGTGCCAGTAGTCCGAAAGGGGGACAGGGGATCTATGGCTACACCTTC.

The chain combines TRBV18 with TRBJ1-1; D remains unclear. CDR3 length: 14 residues. V lost 0 bases, J lost 5 bases, and 10 bases lay in between. Looked up from germline, CDR1 is KGHSH and CDR2 is LQKENI. The CDR3 nucleotides are TGTGCCAGCTCACCACCTTTCTTCCGGACTGAAGCTTTCTTT. Amino acids: CASSPPFFRTEAFF.

V usage is TRBV5-1 and J usage is TRBJ2-3; 7 positions agree with TRBD2. The CDR3 has 14 amino acids. CDR1 and CDR2 from the germline V gene are SGHRS and YFSETQ. J lost 4 bases, V lost 0 bases, and 2 bases had no gene match. The CDR3 region is CASSLVGGPDTQYF. The DNA of the CDR3 is TGCGCCAGCAGCTTGGTGGGAGGGCCAGATACGCAGTATTTT.

The J gene is TRBJ2-3, the V gene TRBV27; possible D gene TRBD1, 6 bases. Trimming pared 5 bases from V and 4 bases from J, leaving 19 bases between. In germline, CDR1 is MNHEY, CDR2 SMNVEV (reference sequence). The CDR3 extends over 16 amino acids. The CDR3 DNA is TGTGCCAGCAGTCTAGGTCGCAGGGGCCAGCCAGATACGCAGTATTTT. Amino acids: CASSLGRRGQPDTQYF.

The chain recombines TRBV2 with TRBJ2-7; 12 nucleotides match TRBD2. The CDR3 totals 15 residues. J was trimmed by 2 bases and V by 7 bases; bases with no gene match: 6. CDR1 is SNHLY, CDR2 FYNNEI, per germline. CDR3 bases: TGTGCCAGCACACGACTAGCGGGAGTTCCCTACGAGCAGTACTTC. The encoded protein is CASTRLAGVPYEQYF.

This rearrangement joins TRBV29-1 to TRBJ2-3, with 12 bases matching TRBD2. From germline, CDR1 is SQVTM and CDR2 ANQGSEA. The CDR3 is 19 amino acids. V gave up 1 base and J gave up 0 bases; unmatched junction bases: 11. The CDR3 DNA follows: TGCAGCGTTGAAGTGAACGGGCTAGCGGGAGGGCCGAGCACAGATACGCAGTATTTT. Residues: CSVEVNGLAGGPSTDTQYF.

The chain couples TRBV7-3 to TRBJ1-4; D call uncertain. Germline V lookup: CDR1 SGHTA, CDR2 FQGTGA. Deletions cut 5 bases from V and 7 bases from J, with 23 bases between. The CDR3 is made up of 17 amino acids. CDR3 sequence reads: CASSRRPLGGSGEKLFF. DNA of the CDR3: TGTGCCAGCAGCCGCAGGCCCTTGGGAGGGTCGGGTGAAAAACTGTTTTTT.

The genes are TRBV7-3 and TRBJ2-6, with 9 bases matching TRBD2. The junction had 9 bases not matched to a gene; V was cut back by 5 bases and J by 4 bases. Germline V CDR1 and CDR2: SGHTA, FQGTGA. This CDR3 has 17 residues. The CDR3 spells CASSPRSGRRGANVLTF. The CDR3 nucleotides read TGTGCCAGCAGCCCGCGGAGCGGGAGGCGCGGGGCCAACGTCCTGACTTTC.

The V and J genes are TRBV19 and TRBJ1-1, with D unresolved. V was trimmed by 6 bases and J by 11 bases, leaving 13 bases between them. CDR3 length equals 11 residues. CDR1 and CDR2 (germline): LNHDA, SQIVND (reference sequence). The CDR3 here is CASRSPLGAFF. CDR3 in DNA: TGTGCCAGTAGGAGCCCCCTGGGGGCTTTCTTT. Full variable domain (remainder filled in from reference TRBV19 and TRBJ1-1): DGGITQSPKYLFRKEGQNVTLSCEQNLNHDAMYWYRQDPGQGLRLIYYSQIVNDFQKGDIAEGYSVSREKKESFPLTVTSAQKNPTAFYLCASRSPLGAFFGQGTRLTVV.

The V and J genes are TRBV4-1 and TRBJ2-3; maybe TRBD1 (6 bases). V was pared by 0 bases and J by 5 bases, with 15 bases between. The CDR3 loop spans 16 amino acids. Per the germline V gene, CDR1 is MGHRA and CDR2 is YSYEKL. As DNA, the CDR3 is TGCGCCAGCAGCCAAGAGGACGTCGGACAGATAGATACGCAGTATTTT. This sequence encodes CASSQEDVGQIDTQYF.

In the case of this clone: The sample has other DNA sequences that encode this CDR3 too. V and J are TRBV28 and TRBJ1-1; 12 bases agree with TRBD1. V was pared by 6 bases and J by 6 bases, with 5 bases of the junction left unmatched. The CDR3 is made up of 14 amino acids. The germline V gene has CDR1 MDHEN and CDR2 SYDVKM. CDR3 DNA: TGTGCCAGCAGCCCGGGACAGGGGGCGGCTGAAGCTTTCTTT. Its translation is CASSPGQGAAEAFF.

This chain links TRBV15 with TRBJ1-5; D possibly corresponds to TRBD1 (5 bases). The V gene lost 5 bases and the J gene lost 6 bases, with 17 bases spanning the gap. This CDR3 is 15 amino acids long. CDR1 and CDR2 from the germline V gene are LNHNV and YYDKDF (reference sequence). CDR3 loop: CATSGDRGRGQPQHF. In nucleotides, the CDR3 is TGTGCCACCAGCGGGGACCGAGGGCGGGGTCAGCCCCAGCATTTT.

CDR3 DNA sequence: TGTGCCAGCGGGAACACTGAAGCTTTCTTT. This codes for CASGNTEAFF. V usage is TRBV27 and J usage is TRBJ1-1; D not certain. Germline CDR1 and CDR2: MNHEY and SMNVEV (reference sequence). V was trimmed by 8 bases and J by 1 base, leaving 2 bases between them. This CDR3 is built from 10 residues.

The chain is built from TRBV7-3 and TRBJ2-1; 9 positions agree with TRBD2. The CDR3 has 17 amino acids. V was pared by 1 base and J by 4 bases, with 8 bases of the junction left unmatched. Germline loops: CDR1 SGHTA, CDR2 FQGTGA. The CDR3 protein is CASSLIAGDPRYNEQFF. CDR3 bases: TGTGCCAGCAGCTTAATAGCGGGAGACCCTAGATACAATGAGCAGTTCTTC. Supplemented by reference TRBV7-3 and TRBJ2-1, the full variable domain reads GAGVSQTPSNKVTEKGKYVELRCDPISGHTALYWYRQSLGQGPEFLIYFQGTGAADDSGLPNDRFFAVRPEGSVSTLKIQRTERGDSAVYLCASSLIAGDPRYNEQFFGPGTRLTVL.

CDR3 DNA sequence: TGCGCCAGCAGCCAACTAGCGGGGAACACCGGGGAGCTGTTTTTT. Translated: CASSQLAGNTGELFF. The V gene is TRBV4-1, the J gene TRBJ2-2; TRBD2 matches 8 bases. V was pared by 2 bases and J by 1 base, with 0 bases of the junction left unmatched. There are 15 residues in the CDR3. Germline-derived CDR1 and CDR2 are MGHRA and YSYEKL.

CDR3 loop: CASSLGQGEDTEAFF. CDR3 nucleotide sequence: TGTGCCAGCAGCTTAGGACAGGGCGAGGACACTGAAGCTTTCTTT. The chain is built from TRBV7-9 and TRBJ1-1; TRBD1 matches at 7 bases. The CDR3 has 15 residues. V lost 1 base and J lost 3; bases outside the gene matches: 5. CDR1 SEHNR and CDR2 FQNEAQ come from the germline V gene (reference sequence).

This chain links TRBV7-9 with TRBJ2-1, with 7 bases identical to TRBD2. The CDR3 is 15 residues long. Per the germline V gene, CDR1 is SEHNR and CDR2 is FQNEAQ (reference sequence). V gave up 6 bases and J gave up 1 base; unmatched junction bases: 6. The CDR3 DNA is TGTGCCAGCAGATCGGAGCGGGATTCCTACAATGAGCAGTTCTTC. It translates to CASRSERDSYNEQFF.

The chain combines TRBV27 with TRBJ1-6; no reliable D call. Germline CDR1 is MNHEY and CDR2 is SMNVEV (reference sequence). This CDR3 has 16 amino acids. The V and J ends lost 2 bases and 0 bases respectively, with 8 bases between them. The CDR3 DNA reads as TGTGCCAGCAGTTTACAGCGGAGCTCCTATAATTCACCCCTCCACTTT. This encodes CASSLQRSSYNSPLHF.

This clone showed up just a few times. This sample also contains other DNA sequences that code for the same CDR3. The chain carries TRBV27 and TRBJ1-5; D remains unclear. Trimming left V 0 bases short and J 0 bases short, with 0 bases between. Germline assignment: CDR1 MNHEY and CDR2 SMNVEV (reference sequence). The length of the CDR3 is 13 residues. CDR3 sequence: CASSLSSNQPQHF. The DNA for the CDR3 is TGTGCCAGCAGTTTATCTAGCAATCAGCCCCAGCATTTT.

The chain links TRBV4-2 to TRBJ2-4, with D possibly TRBD1 on 6 matching bases. CDR3 length: 21 amino acids. Trimming pared 0 bases from V and 1 base from J, leaving 25 bases between. The germline gives CDR1 LGHNA, CDR2 YNFKEQ. The CDR3 sequence: CASSQDLSRGRNKEAKNIQYF. The CDR3 bases are TGTGCCAGCAGCCAAGACCTCTCCAGGGGCCGAAATAAGGAGGCCAAAAACATTCAGTACTTC.

The chain recombines TRBV19 with TRBJ2-2; 7 nucleotides line up with TRBD1. The CDR3 has 16 residues. Looked up from germline, CDR1 is LNHDA and CDR2 is SQIVND (reference sequence). V was pared by 1 base and J by 1 base, with 3 bases of the junction left unmatched. The CDR3 region is CASSIAGTENTGELFF. CDR3 nucleotides: TGTGCCAGTAGTATAGCCGGGACAGAGAACACCGGGGAGCTGTTTTTT.

The chain joins TRBV27 to TRBJ1-2; TRBD1 matches 7 bases. CDR1 MNHEY and CDR2 SMNVEV come from the germline V gene (reference sequence). The CDR3 is 18 amino acids. V gave up 1 base and J gave up 0 bases; unmatched junction bases: 11. CDR3 protein: CASSLYVAGGQTNYGYTF. DNA of the CDR3: TGTGCCAGCAGTTTATACGTGGCAGGGGGTCAGACTAACTATGGCTACACCTTC.

The J gene is TRBJ1-1, the V gene TRBV6-5, with 8 nucleotides matching TRBD1. Unmatched junction bases numbered 2, after V lost 2 bases and J lost 6 bases. The germline V gene has CDR1 MNHEY and CDR2 SVGAGI. The CDR3 is 13 residues long. The DNA for the CDR3 is TGTGCCAGCAGTTACGACAGGGGTGCTGAAGCTTTCTTT. Translation gives CASSYDRGAEAFF.

V gene TRBV2 combines with J gene TRBJ2-7; either TRBD1 or TRBD2 may supply D (5 bases each). CDR1 and CDR2 from the germline V gene are SNHLY and FYNNEI. Trimming stripped 0 bases from V and 2 bases from J, with 14 bases between. This CDR3 comprises 16 residues. The CDR3 coding sequence is TGTGCCAGCAGTGAAGCTTCCAGGGACGCCACCTACGAGCAGTACTTC. Translation: CASSEASRDATYEQYF.

This chain links TRBV11-2 with TRBJ2-3, with 12 bases fitting TRBD2. V lost 3 bases, J lost 4 bases, and 11 bases stayed unmatched. The CDR3 runs 18 residues. Germline CDR1 reads SGHAT; CDR2 reads FQNNGV. CDR3 residues: CASSFHWATSGSADTQYF. For the CDR3, the DNA is TGTGCCAGCAGCTTCCATTGGGCGACTAGCGGGAGCGCAGATACGCAGTATTTT.

This clone was recorded only once. The V and J genes are TRBV28 and TRBJ1-3; TRBD1 might be the D (5 bases). The CDR3 has 15 residues. V lost 6 bases and J lost 1, with 13 bases in between. The germline gives CDR1 MDHEN, CDR2 SYDVKM. The CDR3 sequence is CASSQDILSGNTIYF. CDR3 bases: TGTGCCAGCAGCCAGGACATCCTTTCTGGAAACACCATATATTTT.

V is TRBV7-2 and J is TRBJ1-4; no clear D gene. This CDR3 is 17 amino acids long. CDR1 is SGHTA, CDR2 FQGNSA, per germline. Trimming removed 3 bases at V and 5 bases at J, with 19 bases between. The CDR3 is CASSFTTRRRVNEKLFF. The CDR3 DNA follows: TGTGCCAGCAGCTTTACCACCAGGCGGCGAGTAAATGAAAAACTGTTTTTT.